This TCR beta chain originates from a study of shared T cell receptors in the human thymus. This CDR3 comprises 16 residues. The trim removed 5 bases at V and 2 bases at J, leaving 9 bases unmatched. Germline V gives CDR1 MRHNA, CDR2 SNTAGT. TCRdb's table, derived via immunoSEQ multiplex PCR, lists solely in-frame clones and lacks some. The table includes hundreds of thousands of clones, about 89% detected once. These data were likewise used in another study, on human thymus T cells. That source notes: It was from resections taken during corrective heart surgery that the thymus tissue came.

The TCR comes from a boy less than two years old with a congenital heart defect. The chain joins TRBV6-4 to TRBJ2-7; TRBD1 aligns across 10 bases. The specimen sequenced was thymocytes. CDR3 coding DNA: TGTGCCAGCAGTCCCGATGTAGGGACAGGGGCCTACGAGCAGTACTTC. This codes for CASSPDVGTGAYEQYF.